Below, 11 T cell receptor beta chains from the same sample are listed, as sequenced in a study of CD8+ T cells in alopecia areata. Treatment given: oral pan-JAK inhibitor, 5-10 mg twice daily. Sequencing templates came from extracted RNA that was reverse transcribed into cDNA. TCRdb's copy holds only in-frame clones and misses some; the assay was immunoSEQ multiplex PCR. The sample has fewer than 200,000 clones, around three fifths seen once. The input for sequencing was CD8+ T cells sorted from blood, taken at week 24, from a patient treated with tofacitinib. The receptors originated from a human donor with alopecia areata.

The V call is TRBV5-1, the J call TRBJ1-2, with D uncertain. V was pared by 7 bases and J by 7 bases, with 20 bases between. Per germline, CDR1 SGHRS and CDR2 YFSETQ. CDR3 length: 14 residues. The CDR3 reads CASAALWWGRGYTF. The CDR3 coding sequence is TGCGCCAGCGCGGCCCTTTGGTGGGGTCGTGGCTACACCTTC.

The rearrangement joins TRBV25-1 to TRBJ1-5; 7 nucleotides line up with TRBD1. CDR1 MGHDK and CDR2 SYGVNS come from the germline V gene. V lost 3 bases, J lost 3 bases, and 5 bases stayed unmatched. The CDR3 has 15 amino acids. The CDR3 coding sequence is TGTGCCAGCAGTGATGAGGGGGCCATCAATCAGCCCCAGCATTTT. This translates into CASSDEGAINQPQHF. The whole variable domain, filled in from reference TRBV25-1 and TRBJ1-5, reads EADIYQTPRYLVIGTGKKITLECSQTMGHDKMYWYQQDPGMELHLIHYSYGVNSTEKGDLSSESTVSRIRTEHFPLTLESARPSHTSQYLCASSDEGAINQPQHFGDGTRLSIL.

V usage is TRBV4-1 and J usage is TRBJ2-5; tentatively, D is TRBD2 (6 bases). This CDR3 comprises 15 residues. Trimming shortened V by 0 bases and J by 2 bases, and 10 bases separated the two germline ends. Looked up from germline, CDR1 is MGHRA and CDR2 is YSYEKL. CDR3 DNA: TGCGCCAGCAGCCAAGATGAGGGGAGGCAAGAGACCCAGTACTTC. Protein product: CASSQDEGRQETQYF.

The chain has TRBV27 and TRBJ1-2; tentative D call: TRBD1 (6 bases). The CDR3 spans 16 residues. Trimming cost V 5 bases and J 6 bases, with 22 bases left between them. CDR1 is MNHEY and CDR2 is SMNVEV in the germline V gene (reference sequence). CDR3 coding DNA: TGTGCCAGCAGTCCAAGACTTACCGGGGGGGCTCATGGCTACACCTTC. Residues: CASSPRLTGGAHGYTF.

This clone came up many times. V gene TRBV6-5 combines with J gene TRBJ1-1; TRBD1 matches 7 bases. The CDR3 has 14 amino acids. Germline CDR1 MNHEY, CDR2 SVGAGI. V lost 4 bases, J lost 1 base, and 3 bases stayed unmatched. CDR3 DNA: TGTGCCAGCAGTTGGGGACAGACGAACACTGAAGCTTTCTTT. It yields the protein CASSWGQTNTEAFF.

The chain combines TRBV4-1 with TRBJ2-5; D perhaps matches TRBD1 (5 bases). CDR1 and CDR2 (germline): MGHRA, YSYEKL. This CDR3 is 17 amino acids long. Trimming shortened V by 0 bases and J by 0 bases, and 14 bases separated the two germline ends. CDR3 protein: CASSQEIATGDQETQYF. Here the CDR3 DNA reads TGCGCCAGCAGCCAAGAAATAGCTACAGGCGACCAAGAGACCCAGTACTTC.

The chain employs TRBV7-8 and TRBJ2-5, with 7 nucleotides matching TRBD2. The CDR3 has 15 residues. CDR1 and CDR2 from the germline V gene are SGHVS and FQNEAQ. The ends lost 5 bases at V and 2 bases at J; junction bases unmatched: 8. This CDR3 reads CASSLEPGLQETQYF. The CDR3 region has the DNA TGTGCCAGCAGCCTAGAACCGGGACTACAAGAGACCCAGTACTTC.

This clone came up a few times. The genes are TRBV11-2 and TRBJ2-3; possibly TRBD1 or TRBD2 for D (5 bases each). Trimming pared 0 bases from V and 10 bases from J, leaving 8 bases between. The CDR3 totals 12 residues. Germline values: CDR1 SGHAT, CDR2 FQNNGV. Written as DNA, the CDR3 is TGTGCCAGCAGCTTAGATGGGGGAGCGCAGTATTTT. Residues: CASSLDGGAQYF.

This chain uses TRBV7-9 with TRBJ1-4, with no clear D. V gave up 5 bases and J gave up 2 bases, with 9 bases separating them. The germline V gene encodes CDR1 SEHNR and CDR2 FQNEAQ (reference sequence). The CDR3 consists of 14 residues. CDR3 bases: TGTGCCAGCAGCCGGGGAGCCACTAATGAAAAACTGTTTTTT. This translates into CASSRGATNEKLFF.

There are a few counts of this clone. The V and J genes are TRBV7-9 and TRBJ2-1; D not resolved. V was pared by 2 bases and J by 4 bases, with 6 bases between. Germline CDR1 and CDR2: SEHNR and FQNEAQ (reference sequence). CDR3 size: 13 residues. CDR3 amino acids: CASSLQEYNEQFF. In DNA form, the CDR3 reads TGTGCCAGCAGCTTACAAGAGTACAATGAGCAGTTCTTC.

V and J are TRBV30 and TRBJ1-4; possibly TRBD1 for D (5 bases). With 1 base removed from V and 6 bases from J, the gap between germline ends came to 21 bases. Per germline, CDR1 GTSNPN and CDR2 SVGIG (reference sequence). The CDR3 contains 17 residues. CDR3 sequence: CAWSEGALSEWYEKLFF. Here the CDR3 DNA reads TGTGCCTGGAGTGAAGGGGCGCTCTCCGAGTGGTATGAAAAACTGTTTTTT.